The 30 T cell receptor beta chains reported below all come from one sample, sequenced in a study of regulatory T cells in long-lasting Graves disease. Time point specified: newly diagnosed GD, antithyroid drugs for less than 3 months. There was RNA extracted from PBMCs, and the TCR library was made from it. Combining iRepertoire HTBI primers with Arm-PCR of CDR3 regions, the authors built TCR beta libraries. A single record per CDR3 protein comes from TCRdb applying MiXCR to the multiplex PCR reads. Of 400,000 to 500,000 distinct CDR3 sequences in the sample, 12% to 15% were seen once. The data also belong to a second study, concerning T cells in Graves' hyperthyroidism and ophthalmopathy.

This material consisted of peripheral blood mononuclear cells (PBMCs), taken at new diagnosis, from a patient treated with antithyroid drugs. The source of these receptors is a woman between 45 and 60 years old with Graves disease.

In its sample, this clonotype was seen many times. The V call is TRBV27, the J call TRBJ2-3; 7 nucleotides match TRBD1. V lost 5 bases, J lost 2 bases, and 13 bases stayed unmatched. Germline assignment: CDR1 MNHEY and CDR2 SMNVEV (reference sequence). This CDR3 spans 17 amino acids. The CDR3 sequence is CASSLTPRDRVTDTQYF. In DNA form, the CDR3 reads TGTGCCAGCAGTCTCACCCCAAGGGACAGAGTCACAGATACGCAGTATTTT.

In DNA form, the CDR3 reads TGTGCCAGCAGCTTATGGGCTGGCAGTTCCAGAGATACGCAGTATTTT. The encoded protein is CASSLWAGSSRDTQYF. The rearrangement joins TRBV7-6 to TRBJ2-3, with D hard to call. The CDR3 covers 16 residues. V was pared by 2 bases and J by 5 bases, with 17 bases between. Germline values: CDR1 SGHVS, CDR2 FNYEAQ. The variable domain in full, with the rest retrieved from reference TRBV7-6 and TRBJ2-3, is GAGVSQSPRYKVTKRGQDVALRCDPISGHVSLYWYRQALGQGPEFLTYFNYEAQQDKSGLPNDRFSAERPEGSISTLTIQRTEQRDSAMYRCASSLWAGSSRDTQYFGPGTRLTVL.

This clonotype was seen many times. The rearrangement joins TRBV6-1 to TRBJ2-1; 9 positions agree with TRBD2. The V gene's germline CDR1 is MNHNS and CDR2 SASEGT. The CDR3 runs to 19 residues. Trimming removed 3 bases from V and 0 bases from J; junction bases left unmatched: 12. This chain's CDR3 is CASSETSGERFTSYNEQFF. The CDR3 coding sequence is TGTGCCAGCAGTGAGACTAGCGGCGAACGTTTTACCTCCTACAATGAGCAGTTCTTC.

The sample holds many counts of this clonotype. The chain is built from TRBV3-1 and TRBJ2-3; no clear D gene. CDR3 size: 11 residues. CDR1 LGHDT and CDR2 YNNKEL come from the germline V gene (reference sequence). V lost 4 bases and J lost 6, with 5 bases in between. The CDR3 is CASSLWDTQYF. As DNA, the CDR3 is TGTGCCAGCAGCCTTTGGGATACGCAGTATTTT.

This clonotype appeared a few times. CDR3 in DNA: TGTGCCAGCATGGGAGGGATCTCCTACAATGAGCAGTTCTTC. Translated: CASMGGISYNEQFF. The chain is built from TRBV11-2 and TRBJ2-1, with 7 bases matching TRBD2. Trimming at V came to 7 bases and at J to 0 bases, leaving 3 bases not matched to a gene. CDR1 is SGHAT and CDR2 is FQNNGV in the germline V gene. The CDR3 is 14 amino acids.

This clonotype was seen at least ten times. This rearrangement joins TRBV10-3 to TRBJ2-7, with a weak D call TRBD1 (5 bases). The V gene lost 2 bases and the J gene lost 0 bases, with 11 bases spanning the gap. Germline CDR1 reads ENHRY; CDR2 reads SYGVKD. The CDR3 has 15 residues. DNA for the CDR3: TGTGCCATCAGTGAGACAGGATTTAACTCCTACGAGCAGTACTTC. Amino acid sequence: CAISETGFNSYEQYF.

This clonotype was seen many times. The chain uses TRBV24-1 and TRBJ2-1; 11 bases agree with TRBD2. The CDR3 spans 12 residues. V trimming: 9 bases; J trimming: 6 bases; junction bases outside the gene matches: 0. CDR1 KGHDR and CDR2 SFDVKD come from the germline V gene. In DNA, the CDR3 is TGTGCCACCGGGACTAGCGGCAATGAGCAGTTCTTC. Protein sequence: CATGTSGNEQFF.

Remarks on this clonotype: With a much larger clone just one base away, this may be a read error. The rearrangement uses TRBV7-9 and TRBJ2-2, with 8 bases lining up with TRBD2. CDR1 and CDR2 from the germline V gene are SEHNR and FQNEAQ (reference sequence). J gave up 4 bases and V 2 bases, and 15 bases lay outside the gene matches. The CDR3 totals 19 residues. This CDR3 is CASSLCLKRASGFTGELFF. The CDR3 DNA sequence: TGTGCCAGCAGCTTATGCCTTAAGCGGGCTAGCGGGTTCACCGGGGAGCTGTTTTTT.

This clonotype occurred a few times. CDR3 sequence (DNA): TGCAGTGCTACAGCCTCTAGGGTGGTGGGACTAGCGGAAGCGAACACCGGGGAGCTGTTTTTT. Its translation is CSATASRVVGLAEANTGELFF. This chain joins TRBV20-1 and TRBJ2-2; 11 bases are a match to TRBD2. There are 21 residues in the CDR3. The J segment lost 0 bases and the V segment lost 4 bases, leaving 19 bases of the junction unmatched. Germline CDR1 and CDR2: DFQATT and SNEGSKA (reference sequence).

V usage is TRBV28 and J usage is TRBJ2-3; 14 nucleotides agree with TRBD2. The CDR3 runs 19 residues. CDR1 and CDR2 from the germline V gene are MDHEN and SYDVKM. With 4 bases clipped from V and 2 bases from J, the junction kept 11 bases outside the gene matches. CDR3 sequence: CASSSRTSGRSVPTDTQYF. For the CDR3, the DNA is TGTGCCAGCAGTTCCCGGACTAGCGGGAGGTCGGTTCCCACAGATACGCAGTATTTT.

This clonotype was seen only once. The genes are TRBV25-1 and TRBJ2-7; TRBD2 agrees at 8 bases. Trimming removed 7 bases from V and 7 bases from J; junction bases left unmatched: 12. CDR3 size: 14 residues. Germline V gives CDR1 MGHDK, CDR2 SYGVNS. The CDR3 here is CASTREGGALEQYF. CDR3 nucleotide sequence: TGTGCCAGCACCCGGGAGGGAGGGGCCTTAGAGCAGTACTTC.

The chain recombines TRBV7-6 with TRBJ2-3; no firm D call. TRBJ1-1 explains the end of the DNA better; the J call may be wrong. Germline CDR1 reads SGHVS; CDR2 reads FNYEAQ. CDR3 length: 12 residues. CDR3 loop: CASSQDPLNAFF. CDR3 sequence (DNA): TGTGCCAGCAGCCAGGACCCGCTCAATGCTTTCTTT.

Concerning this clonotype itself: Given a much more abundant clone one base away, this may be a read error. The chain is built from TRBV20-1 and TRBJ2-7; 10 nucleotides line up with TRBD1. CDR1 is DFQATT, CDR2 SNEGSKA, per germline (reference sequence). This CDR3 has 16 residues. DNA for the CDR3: TGCAGTGCTAATTCGCTCCGGACAGGGGGGAAATACGAGGAGTACTTC. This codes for CSANSLRTGGKYEEYF.

The CDR3 spells CASSIRSSYNEQFF. The CDR3 DNA is TGCGCCAGCAGCATTCGTAGCTCCTACAATGAGCAGTTCTTC. V is TRBV4-1 and J is TRBJ2-1; D is ambiguous. This CDR3 is built from 14 residues. CDR1 and CDR2 from the germline V gene are MGHRA and YSYEKL. V lost 5 bases to trimming and J lost 0 bases, with 8 bases between them.

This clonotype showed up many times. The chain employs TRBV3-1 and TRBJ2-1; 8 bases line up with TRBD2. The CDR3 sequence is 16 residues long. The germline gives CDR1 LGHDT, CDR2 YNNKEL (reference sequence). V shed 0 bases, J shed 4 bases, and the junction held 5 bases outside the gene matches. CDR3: CASSQDMAGGYNEQFF. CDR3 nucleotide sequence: TGTGCCAGCAGCCAAGATATGGCGGGAGGTTACAATGAGCAGTTCTTC.

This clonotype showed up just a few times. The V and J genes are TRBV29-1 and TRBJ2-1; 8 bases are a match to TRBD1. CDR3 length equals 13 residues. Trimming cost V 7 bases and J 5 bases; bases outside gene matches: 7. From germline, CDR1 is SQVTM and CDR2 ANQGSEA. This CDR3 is CSGSRQGNNEQFF. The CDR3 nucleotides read TGCAGCGGGTCGAGACAGGGGAACAATGAGCAGTTCTTC.

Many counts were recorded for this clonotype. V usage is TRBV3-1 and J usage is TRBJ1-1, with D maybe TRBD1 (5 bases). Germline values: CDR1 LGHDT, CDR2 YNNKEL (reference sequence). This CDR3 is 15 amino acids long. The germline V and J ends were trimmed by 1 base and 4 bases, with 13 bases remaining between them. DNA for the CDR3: TGTGCCAGCAGCCAAGGAAAGGGGCAGAGCACTGAAGCTTTCTTT. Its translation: CASSQGKGQSTEAFF.

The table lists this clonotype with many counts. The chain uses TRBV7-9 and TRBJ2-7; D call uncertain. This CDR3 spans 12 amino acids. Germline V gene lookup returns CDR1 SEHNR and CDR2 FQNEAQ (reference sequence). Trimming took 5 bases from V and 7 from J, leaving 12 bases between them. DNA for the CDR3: TGTGCCAGCAGCCCCCACGAGTCTGAGCAGTACTTC. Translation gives CASSPHESEQYF.

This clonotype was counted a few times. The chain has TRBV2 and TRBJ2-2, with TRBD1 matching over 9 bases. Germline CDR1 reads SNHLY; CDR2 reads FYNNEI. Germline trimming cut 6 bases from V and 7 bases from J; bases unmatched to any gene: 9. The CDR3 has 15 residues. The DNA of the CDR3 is TGTGCCAGCAGCCGAACCGGGACAGGGAACGGGGAGCTGTTTTTT. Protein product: CASSRTGTGNGELFF.

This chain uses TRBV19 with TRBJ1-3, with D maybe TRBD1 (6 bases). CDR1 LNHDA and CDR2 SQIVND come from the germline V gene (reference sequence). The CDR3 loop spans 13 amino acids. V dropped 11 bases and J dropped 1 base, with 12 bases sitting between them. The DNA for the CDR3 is TGTGCCGGGACACCCAGTTCTGGAAACACCATATATTTT. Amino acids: CAGTPSSGNTIYF.

This CDR3 is CSAQVGQPNTEAFF. CDR3 DNA: TGCAGTGCCCAGGTGGGACAGCCGAACACTGAAGCTTTCTTT. The gene calls are TRBV20-1 and TRBJ1-1, with 7 bases lining up with TRBD1. The CDR3 spans 14 residues. Per germline, CDR1 DFQATT and CDR2 SNEGSKA (reference sequence). Trimming took 6 bases from V and 1 from J; bases not matched to a gene: 8.

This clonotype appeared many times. The CDR3 DNA is TGTGCCAGCAGTTTGCTTTCGCTAGCGTTGCGAGATCAGTTCTTC. Its protein is CASSLLSLALRDQFF. The rearrangement uses TRBV28 and TRBJ2-1; possibly TRBD2 for D (6 bases). Germline V gives CDR1 MDHEN, CDR2 SYDVKM. The CDR3 loop spans 15 amino acids. Trimming pared 3 bases from V and 13 bases from J, leaving 22 bases between.

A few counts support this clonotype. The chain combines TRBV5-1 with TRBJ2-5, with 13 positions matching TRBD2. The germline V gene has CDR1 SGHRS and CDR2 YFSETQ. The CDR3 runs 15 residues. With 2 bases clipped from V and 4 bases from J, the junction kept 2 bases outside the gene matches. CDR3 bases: TGCGCCAGCAGCTTCGGGACTAGCGGGGTAGAGACCCAGTACTTC. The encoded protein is CASSFGTSGVETQYF.

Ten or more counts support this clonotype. The CDR3 DNA sequence: TGTGCCATCGGGACAGATCTGAACACTGAAGCTTTCTTT. It yields the protein CAIGTDLNTEAFF. The chain employs TRBV10-3 and TRBJ1-1, with 7 bases lining up with TRBD1. CDR3 length equals 13 residues. Trimming took 8 bases from V and 0 from J; bases not matched to a gene: 3. Per the germline V gene, CDR1 is ENHRY and CDR2 is SYGVKD.

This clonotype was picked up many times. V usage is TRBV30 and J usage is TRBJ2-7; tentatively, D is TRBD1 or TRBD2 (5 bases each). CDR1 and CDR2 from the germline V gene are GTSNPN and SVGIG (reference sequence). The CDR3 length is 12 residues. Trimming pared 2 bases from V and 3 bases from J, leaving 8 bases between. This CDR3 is CAWSNGGYEQYF. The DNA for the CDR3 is TGTGCCTGGAGTAATGGGGGCTACGAGCAGTACTTC.

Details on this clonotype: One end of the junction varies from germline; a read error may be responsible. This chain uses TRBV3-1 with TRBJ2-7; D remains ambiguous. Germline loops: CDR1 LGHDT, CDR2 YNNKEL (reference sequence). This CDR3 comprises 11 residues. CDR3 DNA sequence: TGTGGCAGCAGCCAAGAGGCCGAGCAGTACTTC. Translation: CGSSQEAEQYF.

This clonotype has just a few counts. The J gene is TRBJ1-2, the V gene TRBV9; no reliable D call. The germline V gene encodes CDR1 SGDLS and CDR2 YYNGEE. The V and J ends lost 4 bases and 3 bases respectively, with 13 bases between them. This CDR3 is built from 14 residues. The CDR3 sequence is CASSPPADHYGYTF. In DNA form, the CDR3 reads TGTGCCAGCAGCCCCCCCGCGGACCACTATGGCTACACCTTC. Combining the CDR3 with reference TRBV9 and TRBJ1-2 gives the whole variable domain DSGVTQTPKHLITATGQRVTLRCSPRSGDLSVYWYQQSLDQGLQFLIQYYNGEERAKGNILERFSAQQFPDLHSELNLSSLELGDSALYFCASSPPADHYGYTFGSGTRLTVV.

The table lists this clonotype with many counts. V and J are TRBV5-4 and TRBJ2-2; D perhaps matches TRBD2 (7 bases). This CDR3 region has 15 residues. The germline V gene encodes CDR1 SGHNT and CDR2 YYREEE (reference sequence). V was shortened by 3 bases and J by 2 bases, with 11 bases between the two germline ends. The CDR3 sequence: CASSSGDYNTGELFF. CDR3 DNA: TGTGCCAGCAGCTCAGGGGACTACAACACCGGGGAGCTGTTTTTT.

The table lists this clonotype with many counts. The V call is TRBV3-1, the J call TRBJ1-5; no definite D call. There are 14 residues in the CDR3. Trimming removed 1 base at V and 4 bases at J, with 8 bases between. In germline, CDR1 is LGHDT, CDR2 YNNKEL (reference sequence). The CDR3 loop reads CASSQVSPNQPQHF. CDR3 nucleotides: TGTGCCAGCAGCCAAGTTTCCCCTAATCAGCCCCAGCATTTT.

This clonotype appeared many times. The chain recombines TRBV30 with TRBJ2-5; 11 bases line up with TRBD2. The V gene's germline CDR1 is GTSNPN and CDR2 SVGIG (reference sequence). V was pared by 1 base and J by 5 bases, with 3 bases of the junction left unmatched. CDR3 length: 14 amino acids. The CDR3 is CAWSGPSGRETQYF. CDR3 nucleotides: TGTGCCTGGAGTGGGCCTAGCGGGAGGGAGACCCAGTACTTC.